A single sample is the source of the 24 T cell receptor beta chains below, sequenced in a study of blood T cell repertoires in COVID-19. TCRdb's copy holds only in-frame clones and misses some; the assay was immunoSEQ multiplex PCR. The table includes over 35,000 clones, 70% to 85% detected once. Input material: peripheral blood. All receptors derive from a human donor with acute or convalescent COVID-19. The donor label of this sample is uncertain.

This clone was seen just once. J is TRBJ2-1 and V is TRBV9, with 10 bases lining up with TRBD1. Trimming took 0 bases from V and 7 from J; bases not matched to a gene: 4. The CDR3 is 15 amino acids. Germline V gene sequence: CDR1 SGDLS, CDR2 YYNGEE. DNA for the CDR3: TGTGCCAGCAGCGTAGAGGGACAGGGGTGGAATGAGCAGTTCTTC. Protein sequence: CASSVEGQGWNEQFF. The full variable domain, its missing parts supplied by reference TRBV9 and TRBJ2-1, is DSGVTQTPKHLITATGQRVTLRCSPRSGDLSVYWYQQSLDQGLQFLIQYYNGEERAKGNILERFSAQQFPDLHSELNLSSLELGDSALYFCASSVEGQGWNEQFFGPGTRLTVL.

The chain has TRBV6-6 and TRBJ2-5; D is perhaps TRBD1 or TRBD2 (7 bases each). V shed 6 bases and J shed 4 bases, with 15 bases lying between them. CDR1 MNHNY and CDR2 SVGAGI come from the germline V gene (reference sequence). This CDR3 has 14 amino acids. CDR3 in amino acids: CASSRQGGGETQYF. DNA for the CDR3: TGTGCCAGCAGCCGACAGGGAGGGGGAGAGACCCAGTACTTC.

This rearrangement joins TRBV5-4 to TRBJ2-1; the match to TRBD2 covers 7 bases. V lost 4 bases and J lost 7; bases outside the gene matches: 11. The CDR3 covers 15 residues. Germline values: CDR1 SGHNT, CDR2 YYREEE (reference sequence). The CDR3 reads CASSRSGTTFNEQFF. The CDR3 DNA is TGTGCCAGCAGCCGATCTGGGACTACTTTTAATGAGCAGTTCTTC.

This chain links TRBV7-6 with TRBJ1-4, with D maybe TRBD1 (5 bases). Germline-derived CDR1 and CDR2 are SGHVS and FNYEAQ. This CDR3 spans 15 amino acids. The germline V and J ends were trimmed by 3 bases and 6 bases, with 14 bases remaining between them. The CDR3 nucleotides are TGTGCCAGCAGCTTGAGTCAGGGTCTTGATGAAAAACTGTTTTTT. It yields the protein CASSLSQGLDEKLFF.

The J gene is TRBJ1-5, the V gene TRBV7-9, with 10 bases identical to TRBD1. This CDR3 has 17 amino acids. Looked up from germline, CDR1 is SEHNR and CDR2 is FQNEAQ (reference sequence). V gave up 3 bases and J gave up 1 base; unmatched junction bases: 6. The CDR3 reads CASSFAGTGASNQPQHF. The CDR3 DNA is TGTGCCAGCAGCTTCGCCGGGACAGGGGCCAGCAATCAGCCCCAGCATTTT.

The gene calls are TRBV28 and TRBJ1-4; 9 bases map to TRBD1. V lost 5 bases, J lost 8 bases, and 9 bases stayed unmatched. The CDR3 has 15 residues. CDR1 is MDHEN and CDR2 is SYDVKM in the germline V gene. This CDR3 is CASSLTGGAKEKLFF. In DNA form, the CDR3 reads TGTGCCAGCAGTCTTACAGGGGGCGCGAAGGAAAAACTGTTTTTT.

This clone appeared once. The gene calls are TRBV5-1 and TRBJ2-3; 8 bases are a match to TRBD2. J lost 4 bases, V lost 3 bases, and 7 bases had no gene match. Germline assignment: CDR1 SGHRS and CDR2 YFSETQ. The CDR3 is 15 residues long. CDR3 nucleotides: TGCGCCAGCAGCTACCAAGCGGGAGTGGCAGATACGCAGTATTTT. Encoded protein: CASSYQAGVADTQYF. The full variable domain, completed using reference TRBV5-1 and TRBJ2-3, is KAGVTQTPRYLIKTRGQQVTLSCSPISGHRSVSWYQQTPGQGLQFLFEYFSETQRNKGNFPGRFSGRQFSNSRSEMNVSTLELGDSALYLCASSYQAGVADTQYFGPGTRLTVL.

V is TRBV24-1 and J is TRBJ1-5; maybe TRBD1 (6 bases). CDR3 length equals 13 residues. Germline assignment: CDR1 KGHDR and CDR2 SFDVKD. The germline V and J ends were trimmed by 4 bases and 11 bases, with 14 bases remaining between them. In nucleotides, the CDR3 is TGTGCCACCAGTGACTTCAGGGGAACTGCCCAGCATTTT. Amino acids: CATSDFRGTAQHF.

This chain connects TRBV28 to TRBJ2-1; 15 bases match TRBD2. The V gene's germline CDR1 is MDHEN and CDR2 SYDVKM. V shed 6 bases and J 5 bases; nucleotides not matched to a gene: 5. The CDR3 is 16 residues long. The CDR3 protein is CASSTRTSGRDNEQFF. The CDR3 bases are TGTGCCAGCAGCACACGGACTAGCGGGAGGGACAATGAGCAGTTCTTC.

A few counts support this clone. The chain combines TRBV27 with TRBJ2-3; D remains unclear. Trimming shortened V by 4 bases and J by 2 bases, and 4 bases separated the two germline ends. This CDR3 region has 12 residues. Looked up from germline, CDR1 is MNHEY and CDR2 is SMNVEV (reference sequence). The CDR3 here is CASSSFTDTQYF. The DNA for the CDR3 is TGTGCCAGCAGTTCCTTCACAGATACGCAGTATTTT.

The J gene is TRBJ2-4, the V gene TRBV4-1, with 14 bases matching TRBD2. The germline V gene encodes CDR1 MGHRA and CDR2 YSYEKL. After removal of 4 bases from V and 9 bases from J, the junction contained 8 bases not matched to a gene. This CDR3 is 16 amino acids long. The CDR3 DNA follows: TGCGCCAGCAGCCGGGGACTAGCGGGGGAGATGAGCATTCAGTACTTC. Residues: CASSRGLAGEMSIQYF.

The V and J genes are TRBV6-5 and TRBJ1-4; 9 nucleotides match TRBD1. The CDR3 is made up of 14 amino acids. CDR1 is MNHEY and CDR2 is SVGAGI in the germline V gene. V lost 2 bases and J lost 7; bases outside the gene matches: 2. CDR3 DNA sequence: TGTGCCAGCAGTTACAGGGACAGGGCTGAAAAACTGTTTTTT. Translating it yields CASSYRDRAEKLFF.

The gene calls are TRBV6-2 or TRBV6-3 and TRBJ2-6, with 8 positions matching TRBD1. The length of the CDR3 is 17 residues. V lost 4 bases, J lost 3 bases, and 8 bases stayed unmatched. Germline CDR1 MNHEY, CDR2 SVGEGT. The CDR3 nucleotides read TGTGCCAGCAGTTCCGGTCAGGGGGCTTTTGGGGCCAACGTCCTGACTTTC. Translating it yields CASSSGQGAFGANVLTF.

The chain employs TRBV3-1 (or the pseudogene TRBV3-2) and TRBJ1-2; 7 positions agree with TRBD1. V was pared by 4 bases and J by 8 bases, with 10 bases of the junction left unmatched. Germline values: CDR1 LGHDT, CDR2 YNNKEL (reference sequence). The CDR3 spans 14 residues. As DNA, the CDR3 is TGTGCCAGCAGCCGTCGGGACAGTTTGAGGGGCTACACCTTC. It encodes CASSRRDSLRGYTF.

The J gene is TRBJ2-5, the V gene TRBV6-6; the match to TRBD1 covers 7 bases. The J segment lost 4 bases and the V segment lost 2 bases, leaving 10 bases of the junction unmatched. Germline CDR1 reads MNHNY; CDR2 reads SVGAGI (reference sequence). CDR3 length: 16 amino acids. The CDR3, as DNA: TGTGCCAGCAGTTACCTGGGACAGACCTTACTAGAGACCCAGTACTTC. This sequence encodes CASSYLGQTLLETQYF.

The genes are TRBV4-2 and TRBJ1-1; D is uncertain. The CDR3 is made up of 17 amino acids. V was cut by 4 bases and J by 1 base, with 19 bases left in between. Germline V gene sequence: CDR1 LGHNA, CDR2 YNFKEQ. CDR3 loop: CASSPAGISAQNTEAFF. The CDR3 bases are TGTGCCAGCAGCCCCGCGGGTATCAGTGCCCAGAACACTGAAGCTTTCTTT.

This clone occurred many times. The V gene is TRBV11-2, the J gene TRBJ1-2; 8 bases align to TRBD1. The CDR3 totals 15 residues. Germline trimming cut 4 bases from V and 2 bases from J; bases unmatched to any gene: 6. Germline V gene lookup returns CDR1 SGHAT and CDR2 FQNNGV. The DNA for the CDR3 is TGTGCCAGCAGCTATCACAGGGGGGGGAACTATGGCTACACCTTC. This translates into CASSYHRGGNYGYTF. Full variable domain (missing parts from reference TRBV11-2 and TRBJ1-2): EAGVAQSPRYKIIEKRQSVAFWCNPISGHATLYWYQQILGQGPKLLIQFQNNGVVDDSQLPKDRFSAERLKGVDSTLKIQPAKLEDSAVYLCASSYHRGGNYGYTFGSGTRLTVV.

This chain links TRBV7-9 with TRBJ2-7, with 8 bases that match TRBD1. The CDR3 is 15 residues long. The V gene end was trimmed by 1 base and the J gene end by 3 bases; junction bases not matched to a gene: 5. The germline CDR1 and CDR2 sequences are SEHNR and FQNEAQ (reference sequence). CDR3 loop: CASSLGPGGIYEQYF. DNA for the CDR3: TGTGCCAGCAGCTTAGGGCCAGGGGGCATCTACGAGCAGTACTTC.

The J gene is TRBJ1-1, the V gene TRBV19, with D hard to call. The germline V gene encodes CDR1 LNHDA and CDR2 SQIVND (reference sequence). V shed 6 bases and J shed 1 base, with 6 bases lying between them. The CDR3 extends over 12 amino acids. The CDR3, as DNA: TGTGCCAGTAGGGCGGGGAACACTGAAGCTTTCTTT. This codes for CASRAGNTEAFF.

This chain connects TRBV24-1 to TRBJ2-3; D not certain. The V gene lost 1 base and the J gene lost 2 bases, with 6 bases spanning the gap. CDR3 size: 14 residues. Germline V gives CDR1 KGHDR, CDR2 SFDVKD. This chain's CDR3 is CATSDLRVTDTQYF. The DNA for the CDR3 is TGTGCCACCAGTGATTTACGGGTCACAGATACGCAGTATTTT.

V usage is TRBV12-3 or TRBV12-4 and J usage is TRBJ2-5, with 8 bases identical to TRBD1. This CDR3 has 13 amino acids. With V trimmed by 7 bases and J by 4 bases, 5 bases remained unmatched. The CDR3 coding sequence is TGTGCCAGCACCACGACAGGGGTAGAGACCCAGTACTTC. The encoded protein is CASTTTGVETQYF.

The chain combines TRBV10-3 with TRBJ1-5, with 8 bases identical to TRBD1. Germline lookup yields CDR1 ENHRY and CDR2 SYGVKD. The CDR3 runs 17 residues. V trimming: 3 bases; J trimming: 0 bases; junction bases outside the gene matches: 7. This chain's CDR3 is CAISDSGGGYSNQPQHF. The DNA for the CDR3 is TGTGCCATCAGTGACTCAGGGGGCGGTTATAGCAATCAGCCCCAGCATTTT.

The gene calls are TRBV5-4 and TRBJ2-7, with D perhaps TRBD1 (5 bases). Germline V lookup: CDR1 SGHNT, CDR2 YYREEE (reference sequence). The V gene lost 0 bases and the J gene lost 3 bases, with 13 bases spanning the gap. The CDR3 totals 15 residues. This chain's CDR3 is CASSLEGPGRYEQYF. The DNA of the CDR3 is TGTGCCAGCAGCTTGGAGGGGCCGGGTCGCTACGAGCAGTACTTC. Variable domain in full (rest from reference TRBV5-4 and TRBJ2-7): ETGVTQSPTHLIKTRGQQVTLRCSSQSGHNTVSWYQQALGQGPQFIFQYYREEENGRGNFPPRFSGLQFPNYSSELNVNALELDDSALYLCASSLEGPGRYEQYFGPGTRLTVT.

This chain links TRBV5-1 with TRBJ2-5, with 9 bases that match TRBD2. After removal of 6 bases from V and 0 bases from J, the junction contained 15 bases not matched to a gene. Germline assignment: CDR1 SGHRS and CDR2 YFSETQ. The CDR3 totals 18 residues. The CDR3 nucleotides are TGCGCCAGCAATCGACAGGTCGCCAGCGGGAGGAACCAAGAGACCCAGTACTTC. Translating gives CASNRQVASGRNQETQYF.